The T cell receptor beta chain under discussion was sequenced for a study of vaccination and CD4 T cells after COVID-19. At the Johns Hopkins FTIC core, DNA taken from cultured CD4+ T cells was sequenced by way of the Oncomine TCR Beta short-read assay. MiXCR, applied by TCRdb to the PCR reads, yields one record per CDR3 protein. The table lists 15,000 to 25,000 distinct CDR3 sequences, approximately 53% of them singletons. V dropped 4 bases and J dropped 6 bases, with 15 bases sitting between them. The V gene's germline CDR1 is SGHTA and CDR2 FQGTGA. There are 15 residues in the CDR3. Turning to this clonotype: The antigen is unknown.

This sample's treatment: roughly ten-day PBMC culture with coronavirus spike peptide pools or control peptides (ViraFEST assay). This receptor was taken from a human donor who had recovered from COVID-19. The V call is TRBV7-3, the J call TRBJ2-2, with D perhaps matching TRBD2 (7 bases). Sample: CD4+ T cells from blood, cultured in vitro. In DNA form, the CDR3 reads TGTGCCAGCAGCTACCTCGGGGGGCCTGCCGGGGAGCTGTTTTTT. Its protein product is CASSYLGGPAGELFF.